The clone carrying this T cell receptor beta chain turned up a few times. Its matching antigen is unknown. With 3 bases clipped from V and 6 bases from J, the junction kept 0 bases outside the gene matches. Germline V gene sequence: CDR1 SGHRS, CDR2 YFSETQ. This CDR3 is 15 amino acids long. The source of the sample is a study of CD8 T cells in ankylosing spondylitis. TCR beta libraries were made by quantitative 5'-RACE with molecular barcodes. TCRdb recomputed calls from the 5' RACE reads with MiXCR, one row per CDR3 protein. The repertoire holds under 200,000 distinct CDR3 sequences, 11% seen once, with 25% to 30% in the top ten. Points from the study as a whole: Among TCR beta sequences, a motif of eight highly homologous variants appeared characteristic of ankylosing spondylitis blood. Researchers reportedly found disease-linked clones significantly enriched in matched ankylosing spondylitis synovial fluid. In peripheral blood, disease-linked CD8+ clones occurred at relatively low frequencies.

The chain links TRBV5-1 to TRBJ2-2, with 15 bases identical to TRBD2. The sequence derives from a male donor with ankylosing spondylitis or in good health (not recorded which). The sequencing sample was made of blood, either unsorted or a sorted T cell fraction (not recorded which). This CDR3 is CASSWTSGRAGELFF. The CDR3 DNA follows: TGCGCCAGCAGCTGGACTAGCGGGAGGGCCGGGGAGCTGTTTTTT.